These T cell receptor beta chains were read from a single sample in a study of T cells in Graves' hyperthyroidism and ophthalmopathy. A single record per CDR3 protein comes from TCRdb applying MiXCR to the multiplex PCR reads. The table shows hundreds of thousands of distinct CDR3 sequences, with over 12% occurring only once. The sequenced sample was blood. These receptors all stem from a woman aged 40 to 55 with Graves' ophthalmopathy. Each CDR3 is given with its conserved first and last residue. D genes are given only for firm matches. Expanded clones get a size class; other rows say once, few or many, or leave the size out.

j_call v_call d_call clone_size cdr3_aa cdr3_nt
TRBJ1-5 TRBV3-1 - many CASSQDGGNTQHF TGTGCCAGCAGCCAAGATGGCGGAAATACCCAGCATTTT
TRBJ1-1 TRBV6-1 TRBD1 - CASSADRARRRNTEAFF TGTGCCAGCAGTGCCGACAGGGCACGTCGCAGGAACACTGAAGCTTTCTTT
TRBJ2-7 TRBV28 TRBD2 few CASRGTSGTYEQHF TGTGCCAGCAGGGGGACTAGCGGCACCTACGAGCAGCACTTC
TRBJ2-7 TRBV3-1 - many CASSQGGLEQYF TGTGCCAGCAGCCAAGGGGGTCTCGAGCAGTACTTC
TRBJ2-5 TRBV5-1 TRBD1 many CASSFDGTGDRTQYF TGCGCCAGCAGCTTCGACGGGACAGGGGACAGGACCCAGTACTTC
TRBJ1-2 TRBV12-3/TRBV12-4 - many CASSLGGAQGYGYTF TGTGCCAGCAGTTTAGGGGGGGCGCAAGGCTATGGCTACACCTTC
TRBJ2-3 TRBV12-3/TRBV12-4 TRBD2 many CASSSSGRLVTQYF TGTGCCAGCAGTTCTAGCGGGAGGCTTGTTACGCAGTATTTT
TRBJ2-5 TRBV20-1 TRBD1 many CSAPETGEQETQYF TGCAGTGCCCCGGAAACAGGGGAGCAAGAGACCCAGTACTTC
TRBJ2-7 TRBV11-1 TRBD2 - CASSSNSGPAGSYEQYF TGTGCCAGCAGCTCAAACTCGGGACCAGCGGGATCCTACGAGCAGTACTTC
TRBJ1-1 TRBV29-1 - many CSVEDQWTVNTEAFF TGCAGCGTTGAAGATCAGTGGACGGTGAACACTGAAGCTTTCTTT
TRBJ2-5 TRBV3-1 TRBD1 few CASSQGDRGLGQETQYF TGTGCCAGCAGCCAAGGAGACAGGGGGCTTGGTCAAGAGACCCAGTACTTC
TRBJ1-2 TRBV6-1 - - CASSEARARGGYTF TGTGCCAGCAGTGAAGCCCGGGCCCGGGGTGGCTACACCTTC
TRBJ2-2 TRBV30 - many CAWSVGGNTGELFF TGTGCCTGGAGTGTGGGCGGAAACACCGGGGAGCTGTTTTTT
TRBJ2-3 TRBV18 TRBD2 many CASSPPLAGEADTQYF TGTGCCAGCTCACCTCCCTTAGCGGGAGAGGCAGATACGCAGTATTTT
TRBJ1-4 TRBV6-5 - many CASSFRATNEKLFF TGTGCCAGCAGTTTCCGTGCAACTAATGAAAAACTGTTTTTT
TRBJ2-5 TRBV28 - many CASTALGRAQETQYF TGTGCCAGCACCGCCTTGGGCAGGGCCCAAGAGACCCAGTACTTC
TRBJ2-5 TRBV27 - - CASSLWNGFQETQYF TGTGCCAGCAGTTTATGGAACGGCTTCCAAGAGACCCAGTACTTC
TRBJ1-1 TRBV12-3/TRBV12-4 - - CASSDLQGLRGTEAFF TGTGCCAGCAGTGACCTACAGGGACTCCGGGGTACTGAAGCTTTCTTT
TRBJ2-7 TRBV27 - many CASSLLVGDSYEQYF TGTGCCAGCAGTTTACTCGTGGGGGACTCCTACGAGCAGTACTTC
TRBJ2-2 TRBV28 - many CASSPPSAANTGELFF TGTGCCAGCAGTCCCCCTTCGGCAGCGAACACCGGGGAGCTGTTTTTT
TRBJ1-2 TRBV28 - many CAILSRGSHYGYTF TGTGCCATCCTATCCAGGGGAAGCCACTATGGCTACACCTTC
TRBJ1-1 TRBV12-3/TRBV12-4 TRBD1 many CASSFRQGAGGTEAFF TGTGCCAGCAGTTTCCGACAGGGGGCGGGGGGCACTGAAGCTTTCTTT
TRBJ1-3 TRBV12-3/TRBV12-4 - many CASSLEGDYRASGNTIYF TGTGCCAGCAGTTTAGAGGGGGACTACAGGGCCTCTGGAAACACCATATATTTT
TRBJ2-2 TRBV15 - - CATSRVGEPGGELFF TGTGCCACCAGCAGAGTTGGCGAGCCCGGCGGGGAGCTGTTTTTT
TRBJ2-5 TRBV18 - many CASSPLSNLETQYF TGTGCCAGCTCACCACTATCAAACTTAGAGACCCAGTACTTC
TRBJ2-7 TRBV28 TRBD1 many CASSPQGIEQYF TGTGCCAGCAGCCCACAGGGGATCGAGCAGTACTTC